This T cell receptor beta chain is from a study of shared T cell receptors in the human thymus. Repertoires were generated with immunoSEQ multiplex PCR, while TCRdb's copy carries only in-frame clones and drops some. Seen here are hundreds of thousands of clones, roughly 88% observed once, and the top ten hold 0.01%. CDR3 length equals 19 residues. Germline lookup yields CDR1 LGHNA and CDR2 YSLEER. The V and J ends lost 0 bases and 5 bases, in that order; junction bases with no gene match: 11. This clone has a single count. The same data also went into a second study, on human thymus T cells.

The TCR originated in a boy under two years old with a congenital heart defect. The genes are TRBV4-3 and TRBJ2-5; 14 bases are shared with TRBD2. The material sequenced was thymocytes. CDR3: CASSQDLGTSGSGGETQYF. CDR3 nucleotides: TGCGCCAGCAGCCAAGATCTGGGGACTAGCGGGAGTGGAGGGGAGACCCAGTACTTC.